This T cell receptor (beta chain) was retrieved from a study of response to subunit inactivated influenza vaccine. CDR1 MNHEY and CDR2 SMNVEV come from the germline V gene (reference sequence). With 2 bases removed from V and 5 bases from J, the gap between germline ends came to 13 bases. This CDR3 has 14 amino acids. TCRdb re-called the RT-PCR reads with MiXCR, one entry per CDR3 protein. The data contain over 400,000 distinct CDR3 sequences, roughly 13% of them singletons. A remark on this clonotype: Antigen: not known.

Study-level points and caveats: It was the authors' suggestion that each seasonal influenza vaccination recruits few new T cells.

The chain is built from TRBV27 and TRBJ2-7, with D unclear. The sequence derives from a man between 45 and 60 years old who received an inactivated influenza vaccine. This material consisted of PBMCs from blood, taken 45 days after vaccination. In DNA form, the CDR3 reads TGTGCCAGCAGTTTAAGCGCAGTATCCAACGAGCAGTACTTC. This translates into CASSLSAVSNEQYF.